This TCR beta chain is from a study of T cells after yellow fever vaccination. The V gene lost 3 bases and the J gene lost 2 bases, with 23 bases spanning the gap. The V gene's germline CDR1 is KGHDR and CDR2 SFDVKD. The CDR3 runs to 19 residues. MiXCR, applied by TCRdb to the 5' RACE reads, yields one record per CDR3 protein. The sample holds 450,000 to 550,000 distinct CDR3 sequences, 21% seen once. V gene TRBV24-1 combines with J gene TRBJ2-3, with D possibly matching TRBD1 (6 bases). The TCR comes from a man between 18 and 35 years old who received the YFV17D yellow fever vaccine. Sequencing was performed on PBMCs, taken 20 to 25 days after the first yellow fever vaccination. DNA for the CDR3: TGTGCCACCAGTGATCCGATCGGGACAACTAGGGGGAACACAGATACGCAGTATTTT. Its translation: CATSDPIGTTRGNTDTQYF.